This note documents a single T cell receptor (beta chain) sequence. This clone occurred a few times. Its antigen specificity is not known. No base quality information exists; no much larger clone differs at one position. This sample was included in a study of shared clonotypes between healthy human individuals (dated by TCRdb to 2018 to 2021). In the study overall: The cohort comprised a couple of women and a few men aged 18 to 49 years. For each donor, three plates each were used for CD4 naive and CD4 memory, two plates were used for CD8 naive, and one plate was used for CD8 memory. To estimate repertoire size and how much clonotypes are shared between individuals, the study performed deep sequencing of blood TCR repertoires from a few healthy adults. To increase sequencing depth and limit assay-specific biases, TCR repertoire library preparation and sequencing were carried out by different laboratories using diverse techniques. Leukapheresis yielded between about 0.85 and 9 billion PBMCs per donor.

The donors were healthy, HIV-negative adults with no recently reported acute infections or vaccinations. Only Caucasian adults living in Nashville, Tennessee, USA were represented among the donors. CD4+ T cells were enriched by magnetic negative selection, after which naive cells were positively selected on CD45RA and the negative fraction was taken as the memory subset. Blood was collected by leukapheresis, and PBMCs were isolated by Ficoll-Histopaque density gradient centrifugation and then cryopreserved in liquid nitrogen vapor phase. Analytical flow cytometry was used to check the purity and quantity of every magnetically sorted T cell population. Genomic DNA was isolated from every sorted fraction and measured by UV absorbance on a Nanodrop 2000c. The junction shows trimming of 6 bases on V and 7 bases on J, and the gene matches do not reach 7 bases of it. Including cysteine and phenylalanine, the CDR3 has 12 amino acids. Only the CDR3 part of the read is kept: 36 bases, read in frame from the first base. CDR1 and CDR2, looked up from the germline V gene (reference sequence), are GTSNPN and SVGIG.

TCR CDR3 regions were amplified from genomic DNA by multiplex PCR using the deep immunoSEQ assay. For each cell subset, the extracted genomic DNA was distributed evenly across all wells of several immunoSEQ 96-well plates, and each plate served as one replicate. Each replicate PCR for sorted subsets received about 210 ng genomic DNA, equal to roughly 33,000 T cell genomes. Purified libraries were measured with a Qubit 3.0 fluorometer, size-checked on a Bioanalyzer 2100, and measured again with the KAPA Library Quantification kit. Every immunoSEQ 96-well plate was sequenced on a separate single-read 150-cycle Illumina NextSeq 550 flow cell. In the original analysis: Because the immunoSEQ output included only junctional sequences and no quality scores, the filtering could not be the same as the filtering used for full-length reads. To assign V/J genes and CDR3, sequences were annotated against IMGT germline references using PyIR, a Python wrapper for IgBLAST v1.9. Reads with weak V/J assignments (E-value above 1e-6), missing CDR3, stop codons, out-of-frame junctions, or ambiguous translated residues were removed. A V3J clonotype was defined by an identical inferred V gene, J gene, and CDR3 amino acid sequence. The percentage overlap between two repertoires was calculated by dividing the number of shared unique clonotypes by the size of the smaller repertoire. RTK rarefaction, the Chao1 estimator, and Recon v2.1 estimates of unobserved clonotypes were used to assess repertoire richness. Generation probabilities for all TCRbeta clonotypes obtained by the gDNA method from several donors were computed using OLGA. TCRdb mirrors the immuneACCESS table, restricted to in-frame sequences. Some clones are absent from its copies; in checked studies, under half trace to an unresolved V gene, and the reason for the others is unknown. For V, J and clone size, that table is used; D and trimming come from the DNA. The table for this sample lists roughly 2,300,000 clones; 85% to 95% of them were counted only once. The biggest ten clones account for 0.3% to 0.45% of the sample.

The paper's findings and limits, for the study overall: Based on pairwise subsampling, the degree of clonotype sharing among donors was expected to be affected by sequencing depth. Incomplete sequencing was indicated by rarefaction of sorted-subset datasets, despite the large sequencing depth. The small number of donors limited the genetic and exposure-history diversity represented. Naive subsets generally had larger estimated clonotype richness than memory subsets. When four donors were compared, the shared fraction of clonotypes was approximately 5% for naive CD4, more than 3% for naive CD8, 2.3% for memory CD4, and approximately 0.4% for memory CD8. Compared with non-shared clonotypes, the clonotypes found in all four sorted-subset donors had higher generation probabilities. Sampling was restricted to blood, and TCR repertoires in tissues likely differ from the TCR repertoires found in blood.

The rearranged segments are TRBV30 and TRBJ1-2; the central 8 bases match TRBD1. The sequence came from a man between 18 and 35 years old in good health. Some clones in this sample may be carry-over from other donors' samples. Sequenced: naive CD4+ T cells from PBMCs. The sample's cell subset or site label is to be understood as: CD45RA+ positively selected. The CDR3 protein: CACGQGPSGYTF. The DNA sequence follows: TGTGCCTGCGGACAGGGTCCCAGTGGCTACACCTTC.